The T cell receptor (beta chain) described here comes from a study of T cell responses to AZD1222 COVID-19 vaccine. Regarding this clone: Its antigen is unknown.

Sequenced by immunoSEQ multiplex PCR; TCRdb stores in-frame clones only, minus some. The data show 75,000 to 95,000 clones, roughly 84% seen once. The study, taken as a whole, reports: Clonal diversity was possibly underestimated, and the donors were mostly white British, with more females.

The receptor was derived from an adult in good health. Sequenced material: peripheral blood, taken on day 0 of AZD1222 vaccination.

The CDR3 loop reads CASSTGTGDGYTF. The CDR3 nucleotides are TGTGCCAGCAGCACCGGGACAGGGGACGGCTACACCTTC. This rearrangement joins TRBV5-6 to TRBJ1-2; 10 bases match TRBD1. CDR1 and CDR2 from the germline V gene are SGHDT and YYEEEE. Germline trimming cut 4 bases from V and 8 bases from J; bases unmatched to any gene: 5. The CDR3 contains 13 residues.